This T cell receptor beta chain was retrieved from a study of blood T cell repertoires in COVID-19. Study-wide context: Italy, Spain and the United States were the sources of the convalescent and acute COVID-19 samples. In each case, the material was cDNA or gDNA derived from T cells, B-cell-depleted T cells, or PBMCs.

Trimming pared 2 bases from V and 5 bases from J, leaving 19 bases between. The CDR3 totals 16 residues. The method was immunoSEQ multiplex PCR; TCRdb's version includes in-frame clones alone and lacks a portion of them. The data contain 300,000 to 450,000 clones, around 87% of them seen just once; the ten biggest clones take up about 1%. Recruitment covered about 26 US areas and drew participants whose ages spanned roughly 18 to 100 years. Recovered status applied to Cohort 3 donors who had two consecutive negative PCRs. It also applied to those with clearance or with symptom resolution. This clonotype originated in a man aged 18 to 29 who had recovered from COVID-19. V is TRBV23-1 and J is TRBJ2-7; weak D call: TRBD2 (6 bases). TRBV23-1 is an ORF, with its function uncertain. Source material: PBMCs or T cells enriched from blood (not recorded which). The CDR3 sequence is CASSQTRGRGRHEQYF. As DNA, the CDR3 is TGCGCCAGCAGTCAAACGAGGGGTCGGGGGAGGCACGAGCAGTACTTC.